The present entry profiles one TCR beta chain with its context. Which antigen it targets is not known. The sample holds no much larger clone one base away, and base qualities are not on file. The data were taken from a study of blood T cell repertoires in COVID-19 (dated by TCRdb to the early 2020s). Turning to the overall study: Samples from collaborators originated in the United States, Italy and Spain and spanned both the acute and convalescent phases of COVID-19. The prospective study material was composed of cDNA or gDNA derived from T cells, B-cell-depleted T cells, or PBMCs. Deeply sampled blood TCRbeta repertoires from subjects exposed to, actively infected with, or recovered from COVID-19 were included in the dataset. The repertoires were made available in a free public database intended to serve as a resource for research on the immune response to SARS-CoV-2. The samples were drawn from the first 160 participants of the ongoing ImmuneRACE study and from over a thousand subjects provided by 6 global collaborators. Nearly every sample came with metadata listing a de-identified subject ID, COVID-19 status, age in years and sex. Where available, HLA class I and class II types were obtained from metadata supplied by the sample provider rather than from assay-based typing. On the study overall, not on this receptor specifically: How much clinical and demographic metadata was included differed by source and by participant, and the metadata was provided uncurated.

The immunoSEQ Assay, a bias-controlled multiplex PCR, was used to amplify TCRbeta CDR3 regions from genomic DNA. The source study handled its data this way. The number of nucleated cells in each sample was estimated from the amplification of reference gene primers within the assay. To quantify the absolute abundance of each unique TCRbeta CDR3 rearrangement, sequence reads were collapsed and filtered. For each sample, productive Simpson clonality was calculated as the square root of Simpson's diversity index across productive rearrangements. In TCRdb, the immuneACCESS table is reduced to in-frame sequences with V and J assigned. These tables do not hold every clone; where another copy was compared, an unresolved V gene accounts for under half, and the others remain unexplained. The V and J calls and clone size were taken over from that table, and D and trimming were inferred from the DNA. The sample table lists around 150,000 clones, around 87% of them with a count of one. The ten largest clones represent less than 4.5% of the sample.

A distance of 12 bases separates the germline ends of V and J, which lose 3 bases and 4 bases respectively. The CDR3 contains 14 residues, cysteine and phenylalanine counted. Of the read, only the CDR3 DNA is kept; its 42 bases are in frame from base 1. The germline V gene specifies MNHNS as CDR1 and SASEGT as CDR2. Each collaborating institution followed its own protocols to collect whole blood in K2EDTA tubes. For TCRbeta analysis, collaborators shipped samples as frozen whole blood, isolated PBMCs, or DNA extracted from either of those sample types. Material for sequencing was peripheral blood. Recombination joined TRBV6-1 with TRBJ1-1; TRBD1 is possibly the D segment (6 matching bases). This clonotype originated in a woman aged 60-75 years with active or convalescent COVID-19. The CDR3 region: CASSEMGQTTEAFF. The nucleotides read TGTGCCAGCAGTGAGATGGGACAAACCACTGAAGCTTTCTTT.